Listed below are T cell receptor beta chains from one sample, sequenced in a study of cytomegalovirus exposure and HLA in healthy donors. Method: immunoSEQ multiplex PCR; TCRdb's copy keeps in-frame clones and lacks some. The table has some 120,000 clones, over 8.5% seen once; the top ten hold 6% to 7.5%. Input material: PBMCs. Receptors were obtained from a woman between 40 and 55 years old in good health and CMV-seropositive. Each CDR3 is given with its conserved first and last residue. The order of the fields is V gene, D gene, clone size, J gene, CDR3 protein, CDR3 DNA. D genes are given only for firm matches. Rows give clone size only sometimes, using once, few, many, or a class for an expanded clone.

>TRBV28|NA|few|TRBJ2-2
CASREGFTGELFF
TGTGCCAGCAGGGAGGGTTTCACCGGGGAGCTGTTTTTT
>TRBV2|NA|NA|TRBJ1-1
CASQTPPGKNTEAFF
TGTGCCAGCCAGACCCCCCCCGGGAAAAACACTGAAGCTTTCTTT
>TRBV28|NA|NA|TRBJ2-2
CASSPGALTGELFF
TGTGCCAGCAGTCCAGGGGCCCTCACCGGGGAGCTGTTTTTT
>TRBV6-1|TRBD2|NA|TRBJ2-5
CASSDRRLAGVSETQYF
TGTGCCAGCAGTGACAGGAGACTAGCGGGGGTCTCGGAGACCCAGTACTTC
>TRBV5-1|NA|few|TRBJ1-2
CASSASNYGYTF
TGCGCCAGCAGTGCGAGTAACTATGGCTACACCTTC
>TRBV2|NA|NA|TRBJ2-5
CASGGVFQETQYF
TGTGCCAGTGGCGGGGTGTTCCAAGAGACCCAGTACTTC
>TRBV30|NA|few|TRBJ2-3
CAWTPGSAANTQYF
TGTGCCTGGACCCCGGGTTCGGCCGCGAATACGCAGTATTTT
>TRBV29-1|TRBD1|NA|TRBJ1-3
CSAGTGTSGNTIYF
TGCAGCGCAGGGACAGGCACCTCTGGAAACACCATATATTTT
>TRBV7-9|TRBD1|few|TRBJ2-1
CASRTGTGAYNEQFF
TGTGCCAGCAGAACCGGGACAGGGGCTTACAATGAGCAGTTCTTC
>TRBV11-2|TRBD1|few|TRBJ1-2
CASSRQGSYGYTF
TGTGCCAGCAGCCGACAGGGATCCTATGGCTACACCTTC
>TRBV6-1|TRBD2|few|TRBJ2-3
CASSVERGLGTDTQYF
TGTGCCAGCAGTGTGGAGCGGGGCCTTGGTACAGATACGCAGTATTTT
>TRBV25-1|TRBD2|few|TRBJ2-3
CASSPRTSGSTDTQYF
TGTGCCAGCAGTCCTCGGACTAGCGGTAGCACAGATACGCAGTATTTT
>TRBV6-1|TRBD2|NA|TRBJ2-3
CASSEGLAGGGSTDTQYF
TGTGCCAGCAGTGAAGGGCTAGCGGGGGGGGGCAGCACAGATACGCAGTATTTT
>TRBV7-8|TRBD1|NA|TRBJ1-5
CASSREQGFRQPQHF
TGTGCCAGCAGCCGCGAACAGGGGTTTCGTCAGCCCCAGCATTTT
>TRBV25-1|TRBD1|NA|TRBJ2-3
CASSEMGQGRADTQYF
TGTGCCAGCAGTGAAATGGGACAGGGGAGAGCAGATACGCAGTATTTT
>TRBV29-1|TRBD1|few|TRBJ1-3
CSVAGVDRAGNTIYF
TGCAGCGTTGCTGGCGTCGACAGGGCCGGAAACACCATATATTTT
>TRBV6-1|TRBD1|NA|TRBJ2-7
CASSGQDSYEQYF
TGTGCCAGCAGCGGACAGGACTCCTACGAGCAGTACTTC
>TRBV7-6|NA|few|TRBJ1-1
CASSLSGVNTEAFF
TGTGCCAGCAGCTTATCAGGGGTGAACACTGAAGCTTTCTTT
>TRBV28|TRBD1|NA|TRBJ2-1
CASSLFGTEYNEQFF
TGTGCCAGCAGTTTATTCGGGACAGAATACAATGAGCAGTTCTTC
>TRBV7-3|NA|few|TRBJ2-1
CASSLTEGTEQFF
TGTGCCAGCAGCTTAACGGAGGGGACTGAGCAGTTCTTC
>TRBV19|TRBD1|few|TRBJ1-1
CASSYRTGALNTEAFF
TGTGCCAGTAGTTACCGGACAGGGGCGTTGAACACTGAAGCTTTCTTT
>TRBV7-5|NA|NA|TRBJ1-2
CVRSPGPPQGDYGYTF
TGTGTCAGAAGCCCCGGCCCCCCCCAGGGTGACTATGGCTACACCTTC
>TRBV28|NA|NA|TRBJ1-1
CASSDDRINTEAFF
TGTGCTAGCAGTGATGACAGGATCAACACTGAAGCTTTCTTT
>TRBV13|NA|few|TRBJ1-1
CASSPTLQGSTEAFF
TGTGCCAGCAGCCCAACATTACAGGGATCCACTGAAGCTTTCTTT
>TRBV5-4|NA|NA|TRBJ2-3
CASSLGAVTDAQYF
TGTGCCAGCAGCTTGGGGGCCGTCACAGATGCGCAGTATTTT
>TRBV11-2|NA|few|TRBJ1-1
CASSLDFEYPEAFF
TGTGCCAGCAGCTTAGATTTCGAGTACCCTGAAGCTTTCTTT
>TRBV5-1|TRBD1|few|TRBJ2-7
CASSYTGGMRGEQYF
TGCGCCAGCAGCTATACAGGGGGGATGAGGGGAGAGCAGTACTTC
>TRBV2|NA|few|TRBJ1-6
CATSITSSSYNSPLHF
TGTGCCACCTCAATCACCTCGAGCTCCTATAATTCACCCCTCCACTTT
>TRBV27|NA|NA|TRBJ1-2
CASSFARRVDGYTF
TGTGCCAGCAGTTTCGCCAGGCGGGTAGATGGCTACACCTTC